Below, 32 T cell receptor beta chains from the same sample are listed, as sequenced in a study of blood T cell repertoires in COVID-19. TCRdb keeps only in-frame clones here, not all; method: immunoSEQ multiplex PCR. The profile shows some 240,000 clones, 84% of them singletons. The sequencing input was PBMCs or T cells enriched from blood (not recorded which). These receptors all come from a man aged 25 to 40 with acute COVID-19.

This chain connects TRBV15 to TRBJ2-7, with 14 bases identical to TRBD2. The end of the DNA fits TRBJ2-1 better, so the J call may be wrong. Germline CDR1 is LNHNV and CDR2 is YYDKDF (reference sequence). The CDR3 spans 15 residues. CDR3 DNA sequence: TGTGCCACCAGCAGAGGGACTAGCGGGGGGAATGAGCAGTTCTTC. Its protein product is CATSRGTSGGNEQFF.

The chain has TRBV30 and TRBJ1-4; the match to TRBD1 covers 9 bases. This CDR3 contains 13 residues. Germline V lookup: CDR1 GTSNPN, CDR2 SVGIG (reference sequence). V shed 4 bases, J shed 7 bases, and the junction held 4 bases outside the gene matches. The CDR3 region is CAWTGTGTEKLFF. CDR3 DNA sequence: TGTGCCTGGACCGGGACAGGGACTGAAAAACTGTTTTTT.

This clone was recorded only once. This sequence joins TRBV27 and TRBJ1-1; D is uncertain. The CDR3 covers 13 residues. The germline V and J ends were trimmed by 7 bases and 3 bases, with 12 bases remaining between them. Germline CDR1 reads MNHEY; CDR2 reads SMNVEV (reference sequence). CDR3 sequence: CASTFSGHTEAFF. For the CDR3, the DNA is TGTGCCAGCACCTTTTCTGGGCACACTGAAGCTTTCTTT.

V is TRBV28 and J is TRBJ1-5; D uncertain. Between the trimmed V and J ends, which lost 5 bases and 4 bases, there was a span of 12 bases. The CDR3 runs 14 residues. CDR1 is MDHEN and CDR2 is SYDVKM in the germline V gene. CDR3 DNA sequence: TGTGCCAGCAGTGGCGGAGGGATGAATCAGCCCCAGCATTTT. It translates to CASSGGGMNQPQHF.

This clone was observed a single time. The chain uses TRBV6-5 and TRBJ2-7, with 12 bases matching TRBD2. From germline, CDR1 is MNHEY and CDR2 SVGAGI. V lost 0 bases to trimming and J lost 3 bases; unmatched junction nucleotides: 0. This CDR3 contains 15 residues. The CDR3, as DNA: TGTGCCAGCAGTTACTCACTAGCGGGAGGCTACGAGCAGTACGTC. It yields the protein CASSYSLAGGYEQYV.

This chain uses TRBV6-1 with TRBJ2-7, with 8 positions matching TRBD1. The CDR3 sequence is 16 residues long. J was trimmed by 1 base and V by 0 bases; bases with no gene match: 5. In germline, CDR1 is MNHNS, CDR2 SASEGT. This chain's CDR3 is CASSEAAGGASYEQYV. CDR3 bases: TGTGCCAGCAGTGAAGCGGCAGGGGGCGCGTCCTACGAGCAGTACGTC.

The chain joins TRBV6-1 to TRBJ2-3, with 8 bases matching TRBD2. This CDR3 comprises 19 residues. Germline assignment: CDR1 MNHNS and CDR2 SASEGT. V shed 3 bases, J shed 5 bases, and the junction held 19 bases outside the gene matches. CDR3: CASSDLGLAGGPREDTQYF. Here the CDR3 DNA reads TGTGCCAGCAGTGACCTAGGGTTGGCGGGGGGACCCCGGGAAGATACGCAGTATTTT.

This chain's CDR3 is CASSRDRSNYEQYV. The CDR3 nucleotides read TGCGCCAGCAGTCGAGACAGATCTAACTACGAGCAGTACGTC. The rearrangement joins TRBV23-1 to TRBJ2-7, with D possibly being TRBD1 (5 bases). TRBV23-1 is noted as an ORF with a role that remains uncertain. Between the trimmed V and J ends, which lost 4 bases and 3 bases, there was a span of 13 bases. The CDR3 contains 14 residues.

The V call is TRBV25-1, the J call TRBJ2-1; possible D gene TRBD2, 6 bases. The V gene lost 4 bases and the J gene lost 0 bases, with 13 bases spanning the gap. The germline V gene has CDR1 MGHDK and CDR2 SYGVNS. CDR3 size: 16 residues. The CDR3 protein is CASSATRGSSYNEQFF. CDR3 DNA: TGTGCCAGCAGTGCCACGCGGGGCAGCTCCTACAATGAGCAGTTCTTC.

The chain uses TRBV12-3 or TRBV12-4 and TRBJ1-2, with 8 bases lining up with TRBD1. Losses at the gene ends were 10 bases for V and 4 bases for J; bases not matched to a gene: 8. This CDR3 region has 13 residues. CDR3 amino acids: CATTDRDGYGYTF. CDR3 nucleotides: TGTGCCACCACGGACAGGGACGGCTATGGCTACACCTTC.

This clone was seen a handful of times. The chain has TRBV21-1 and TRBJ2-3; whether TRBD1, the table's D call, matches the DNA was not checked. TRBV21-1 is termed a pseudogene. The CDR3 has 16 amino acids. CDR3 loop: CASSPRDTVSPDTQYF. The CDR3 DNA reads as TGTGCCAGCAGCCCCCGGGACACCGTCTCCCCAGATACGCAGTATTTT.

The rearrangement uses TRBV5-4 and TRBJ2-1, with D possibly being TRBD2 (6 bases). Germline-derived CDR1 and CDR2 are SGHNT and YYREEE (reference sequence). Trimming took 3 bases from V and 4 from J, leaving 11 bases between them. This CDR3 is 14 amino acids long. The CDR3 nucleotides read TGTGCCAGCAGCTCCGGGACTCTTTACAATGAGCAGTTCTTC. Its translation is CASSSGTLYNEQFF.

This clone has a single count. The V gene is TRBV28, the J gene TRBJ1-6; 8 nucleotides agree with TRBD1. V was clipped by 6 bases and J by 4 bases; unmatched bases: 5. The CDR3 consists of 15 residues. Germline V gives CDR1 MDHEN, CDR2 SYDVKM. The CDR3 DNA follows: TGTGCCAGCAGGGTCCGACAGGGGTATAATTCACCCCTCCACTTT. Protein: CASRVRQGYNSPLHF.

This clone was seen many times. This chain connects TRBV24-1 to TRBJ2-2, with 12 bases identical to TRBD2. The J segment lost 6 bases and the V segment lost 0 bases, leaving 4 bases of the junction unmatched. CDR1 is KGHDR and CDR2 is SFDVKD in the germline V gene. This CDR3 has 17 amino acids. CDR3 in DNA: TGTGCCACCAGTGATTTGGCTAGCGGGGGGGATGCCGGGGAGCTGTTTTTT. It encodes CATSDLASGGDAGELFF.

The chain links TRBV5-1 to TRBJ1-2; D uncertain. CDR1 is SGHRS, CDR2 YFSETQ, per germline. The V end was cut by 0 bases, the J end by 7 bases, with 7 bases between. CDR3 size: 12 residues. CDR3 nucleotide sequence: TGCGCCAGCAGCTTGGATCCGGGTGGCTACACCTTC. This codes for CASSLDPGGYTF.

In its sample, this clone was seen a few times. This sequence joins TRBV29-1 and TRBJ1-3, with D possibly being TRBD1 (6 bases). Trimming left V 6 bases short and J 0 bases short, with 12 bases between. The CDR3 is 14 amino acids. Germline V gene lookup returns CDR1 SQVTM and CDR2 ANQGSEA. CDR3 bases: TGCAGCGTCGGGGGCGGGGGCTCTGGAAACACCATATATTTT. It encodes CSVGGGGSGNTIYF.

As for this clone: A read error may account for a junction end that differs from germline. V is TRBV5-1 and J is TRBJ1-4; D remains ambiguous. The CDR3 has 14 amino acids. Germline lookup yields CDR1 SGHRS and CDR2 YFSETQ. The chain's CDR3 is CASSLFSTNEKLFF. In nucleotides, the CDR3 is TGTGCCAGCAGCTTGTTCTCAACTAATGAAAAACTGTTTTTT.

This clone occurred once. V gene TRBV19 combines with J gene TRBJ1-5, with 9 bases lining up with TRBD1. The CDR3 has 13 residues. V was pared by 8 bases and J by 6 bases, with 5 bases of the junction left unmatched. The germline V gene has CDR1 LNHDA and CDR2 SQIVND (reference sequence). The CDR3 DNA reads as TGTGCCAGTGATGACAGGGGGGGTCAGCCCCAGCATTTT. Residues: CASDDRGGQPQHF.

The chain uses TRBV9 and TRBJ1-2; the D gene is possibly TRBD1 (6 bases). Per germline, CDR1 SGDLS and CDR2 YYNGEE. The CDR3 has 14 amino acids. The germline V and J ends were trimmed by 0 bases and 0 bases, with 6 bases remaining between them. In nucleotides, the CDR3 is TGTGCCAGCAGCGTAGGGACAGCTAACTATGGCTACACCTTC. This encodes CASSVGTANYGYTF.

The rearrangement joins TRBV19 to TRBJ1-5; D remains unclear. The CDR3 is 15 residues long. Per the germline V gene, CDR1 is LNHDA and CDR2 is SQIVND (reference sequence). V was trimmed by 5 bases and J by 1 base, leaving 12 bases between them. The CDR3 is CASSAAGYSNQPQHF. CDR3 sequence (DNA): TGTGCCAGTAGTGCCGCAGGATACAGCAATCAGCCCCAGCATTTT.

The CDR3 DNA follows: TGTGCCAGCAGTTTATTCCAGGGTTGGAGTAAAGCTTTCTTT. As protein: CASSLFQGWSKAFF. V gene TRBV27 combines with J gene TRBJ1-1, with a tentative D call TRBD1 (5 bases). Trimming pared 1 base from V and 9 bases from J, leaving 15 bases between. CDR1 MNHEY and CDR2 SMNVEV come from the germline V gene (reference sequence). The CDR3 sequence is 14 residues long.

This clone occurred once. The rearrangement links TRBV9 to TRBJ2-6; TRBD1 matches at 10 bases. The CDR3 totals 18 residues. The junction had 5 bases not matched to a gene; V was cut back by 0 bases and J by 2 bases. Germline V gene lookup returns CDR1 SGDLS and CDR2 YYNGEE. The CDR3 loop is CASSVGEGTGAGANVLTF. CDR3 nucleotides: TGTGCCAGCAGCGTAGGAGAGGGGACAGGGGCTGGGGCCAACGTCCTGACTTTC.

The chain recombines TRBV19 with TRBJ1-1, with 11 bases that match TRBD1. Unmatched junction bases numbered 4, after V lost 6 bases and J lost 4 bases. CDR1 and CDR2 from the germline V gene are LNHDA and SQIVND (reference sequence). This CDR3 contains 14 residues. The CDR3 loop reads CASRDRGPGTEAFF. The CDR3 bases are TGTGCCAGTAGGGACAGGGGGCCTGGCACTGAAGCTTTCTTT.

This clone was counted a few times. This sequence joins TRBV19 and TRBJ1-1, with a tentative D call TRBD1 (5 bases). Germline V gene lookup returns CDR1 LNHDA and CDR2 SQIVND (reference sequence). V was cut by 8 bases and J by 8 bases, with 15 bases left in between. The CDR3 extends over 12 amino acids. The CDR3 here is CASRPSRVEAFF. The CDR3 DNA reads as TGTGCCAGTCGGCCCTCCAGGGTGGAAGCTTTCTTT.

The chain's CDR3 is CASSLLSPLNYGYTF. The CDR3 DNA is TGTGCCAGTAGCCTCCTGAGTCCTCTTAACTATGGCTACACCTTC. The J gene is TRBJ1-2, the V gene TRBV19; D is uncertain. Germline CDR1 and CDR2: LNHDA and SQIVND (reference sequence). V gave up 6 bases and J gave up 1 base, with 15 bases separating them. This CDR3 spans 15 amino acids.

CDR3 DNA: TGCAGCGTTGAAGGGGGGCTTGGAACTGAAGCTTTCTTT. Protein: CSVEGGLGTEAFF. The V gene is TRBV29-1, the J gene TRBJ1-1, with D possibly being TRBD1 (6 bases). Germline V gene data show CDR1 as SQVTM and CDR2 as ANQGSEA. Trimming took off 1 base at V and 5 bases at J, with 11 bases between the two ends. CDR3 size: 13 residues.

J is TRBJ1-2 and V is TRBV4-3; 9 positions agree with TRBD1. Germline V gives CDR1 LGHNA, CDR2 YSLEER. V was clipped by 0 bases and J by 8 bases; unmatched bases: 7. The CDR3 contains 15 residues. This CDR3 reads CASSQEPGQGFGYTF. The CDR3 DNA is TGCGCCAGCAGCCAAGAGCCGGGACAGGGTTTCGGCTACACCTTC.

With respect to this clone: The same CDR3 also results from other DNA sequences found in this sample. This CDR3 is CASSLRGVSTDTQYF. The CDR3 coding sequence is TGCGCCAGCAGCCTGCGGGGGGTTTCCACAGATACGCAGTATTTT. The chain carries TRBV5-1 and TRBJ2-3; 8 nucleotides line up with TRBD2. Looked up from germline, CDR1 is SGHRS and CDR2 is YFSETQ. The CDR3 contains 15 residues. The V and J ends lost 4 bases and 2 bases, in that order; junction bases with no gene match: 6.

This clone appeared once. J is TRBJ1-1 and V is TRBV18, with TRBD1 matching over 10 bases. This CDR3 has 16 amino acids. J gave up 1 base and V 5 bases, and 7 bases lay outside the gene matches. Germline values: CDR1 KGHSH, CDR2 LQKENI. CDR3 sequence (DNA): TGTGCCAGCTCATCCAGACAGGGGGCGAGGAACACTGAAGCTTTCTTT. Translation: CASSSRQGARNTEAFF.

The rearrangement joins TRBV12-3 or TRBV12-4 to TRBJ1-1; weak D call: TRBD1 (5 bases). This CDR3 has 13 residues. V lost 6 bases, J lost 1 base, and 9 bases lay in between. The CDR3: CASRSTGNTEAFF. The CDR3 nucleotides read TGTGCCAGCAGATCCACAGGGAACACTGAAGCTTTCTTT.

V gene TRBV7-9 combines with J gene TRBJ1-2; D might be TRBD1 (6 bases). V shed 5 bases and J shed 0 bases, with 10 bases lying between them. Germline values: CDR1 SEHNR, CDR2 FQNEAQ (reference sequence). The CDR3 length is 14 residues. CDR3 loop: CASSHRDTNYGYTF. The CDR3 DNA reads TGTGCCAGCAGCCACCGGGACACTAACTATGGCTACACCTTC. Together with reference TRBV7-9 and TRBJ1-2, the CDR3 gives the full variable domain: DTGVSQNPRHKITKRGQNVTFRCDPISEHNRLYWYRQTLGQGPEFLTYFQNEAQLEKSRLLSDRFSAERPKGSFSTLEIQRTEQGDSAMYLCASSHRDTNYGYTFGSGTRLTVV.

The rearrangement links TRBV19 to TRBJ2-4; 12 nucleotides line up with TRBD1. Unmatched junction bases numbered 8, after V lost 3 bases and J lost 8 bases. The CDR3 spans 16 residues. Germline lookup yields CDR1 LNHDA and CDR2 SQIVND (reference sequence). For the CDR3, the DNA is TGTGCCAGTAGTATCCCCGGGACAGGGGGCTTATACATTCAGTACTTC. This encodes CASSIPGTGGLYIQYF.